The 12 T cell receptor beta chains given below trace back to one sample, sequenced in a study of Tregs in tolerant kidney transplant recipients. This table comes from immunoSEQ multiplex PCR, and its TCRdb copy is limited to in-frame clones, with some not included. The sample is made up of about 48,000 clones, and the top ten hold roughly 0.85% of it. The sample in question was CD4+ T cells from blood, obtained before the transplant. The source is a human donor who received a combined kidney and bone marrow transplant.

To note about this clone: The sequence runs out 3 residues before the end of the CDR3; the remainder is reconstructed from the germline J gene. The rearrangement links TRBV5-1 to TRBJ1-4; a possible D gene is TRBD1 (5 bases). The ends were cut back, 0 bases at V and 3 bases at J, with 12 bases in the middle. The germline gives CDR1 SGHRS, CDR2 YFSETQ. The CDR3 has 16 amino acids. CDR3 protein: CASSLVQQGPNEKLFF. The CDR3 bases that were read are TGCGCCAGCAGCTTGGTGCAGCAGGGTCCTAATGAAAAA.

With regard to this clone: The sequenced fragment ends 3 residues before the CDR3 boundary, so the rest is inferred from the germline J gene. The genes are TRBV7-8 and TRBJ1-5; TRBD1 aligns across 7 bases. The CDR3 is 16 amino acids. The germline CDR1 and CDR2 sequences are SGHVS and FQNEAQ. Trimming at V came to 1 base and at J to 2 bases, leaving 5 bases not matched to a gene. The CDR3 DNA, read in part, is TGTGCCAGCAGCTTAGTAGGGGGCTCTGGCAATCAGCCC. This encodes CASSLVGGSGNQP. Given in full, the CDR3 is CASSLVGGSGNQPQHF.

With respect to this clone: The sequenced fragment ends 3 residues before the CDR3 boundary, so the rest is inferred from the germline J gene. The chain joins TRBV11-2 to TRBJ2-3; D gene unclear. CDR1 is SGHAT, CDR2 FQNNGV, per germline. V shed 1 base and J shed 7 bases, with 12 bases lying between them. The CDR3 extends over 14 amino acids. CDR3 protein: CASSLVAFINTQYF. Incomplete CDR3 DNA: TGTGCCAGCAGCTTAGTGGCCTTCATCAATACG. Together with reference TRBV11-2 and TRBJ2-3, the CDR3 gives the full variable domain: EAGVAQSPRYKIIEKRQSVAFWCNPISGHATLYWYQQILGQGPKLLIQFQNNGVVDDSQLPKDRFSAERLKGVDSTLKIQPAKLEDSAVYLCASSLVAFINTQYFGPGTRLTVL.

As concerns this clone: The read halts 3 residues ahead of the CDR3 end, with the missing end drawn from the germline J gene. The V gene is TRBV20-1, the J gene TRBJ2-5, with D tentatively TRBD1 (8 bases). The CDR3 extends over 14 amino acids. V was trimmed by 6 bases and J by 4 bases, leaving 18 bases between them. CDR1 is DFQATT and CDR2 is SNEGSKA in the germline V gene (reference sequence). The CDR3 here is CSARTGRDTETQYF. Incomplete CDR3 DNA: TGCAGTGCGCGGACAGGGAGGGATACAGAGACC.

In regard to this clone: The read ends 3 residues early relative to the CDR3; the germline J gene fills the gap. The chain couples TRBV6-2 or TRBV6-3 to TRBJ1-1; D is possibly TRBD1 (5 bases). Germline-derived CDR1 and CDR2 are MNHEY and SVGEGT. CDR3 size: 15 residues. The sequenced CDR3 bases are TGTGCCAGCAGTTACGGAGCGCCTAGCGGGACCCGC. Amino acids: CASSYGAPSGTR. The complete CDR3 reads CASSYGAPSGTRAFF.

About this clone: The sequenced fragment ends 3 residues before the CDR3 boundary, so the rest is inferred from the germline J gene. The chain is built from TRBV6-2 or TRBV6-3 and TRBJ2-3; D call uncertain. This CDR3 is 15 amino acids long. In germline, CDR1 is MNHEY, CDR2 SVGEGT. Trimming left V 2 bases short and J 3 bases short, with 12 bases between. This CDR3 reads CASSYGRGSTDTQYF. The covered CDR3 bases are TGTGCCAGCAGTTACGGGCGAGGCAGTACAGATACG.

A remark on this clone: The CDR3 end lies 3 residues beyond the end of the read and is filled in from the germline J gene. The V call is TRBV7-3, the J call TRBJ2-3; possible D gene TRBD2, 5 bases. Trimming cost V 1 base and J 4 bases, with 6 bases left between them. CDR3 size: 13 residues. CDR1 is SGHTA, CDR2 FQGTGA, per germline. CDR3 DNA (partial): TGTGCCAGCAGCTTAATTAGCGCAGATACG. Its protein product is CASSLISADT. The complete CDR3 sequence is CASSLISADTQYF.

Of note for this clone: From the germline J gene comes the end of the CDR3, since the read stops 3 residues before it. The chain combines TRBV18 with TRBJ2-7; TRBD2 agrees at 11 bases. In germline, CDR1 is KGHSH, CDR2 LQKENI. CDR3 length: 16 amino acids. With V trimmed by 3 bases and J by 1 base, 5 bases remained unmatched. The CDR3: CASSPNVAGGSYEQYF. Partial CDR3 DNA: TGTGCCAGCTCACCTAACGTAGCGGGAGGGTCCTACGAG.

CDR3 region: CSARESGRNYEQYF. The part of the CDR3 DNA that was read is TGCAGTGCTAGAGAAAGCGGACGGAACTACGAG. This chain links TRBV20-1 with TRBJ2-7, with D perhaps TRBD2 (5 bases). The DNA ends 3 residues before the CDR3 does, and the rest of the CDR3 is filled in from the germline J gene. The CDR3 totals 14 residues. Per the germline V gene, CDR1 is DFQATT and CDR2 is SNEGSKA (reference sequence). V was shortened by 0 bases and J by 3 bases, with 12 bases between the two germline ends.

The CDR3: CASSLGTSGRNEQFF. CDR3 DNA (partial): TGTGCCAGCAGCTTAGGGACTAGCGGGAGGAATGAG. V usage is TRBV5-8 and J usage is TRBJ2-1; 15 nucleotides align to TRBD2. The read terminates 3 residues before the CDR3 end, so the remaining end is supplied by the germline J gene. This CDR3 has 15 residues. Per the germline V gene, CDR1 is SGHTS and CDR2 is YDEGEE. V shed 2 bases, J shed 7 bases, and the junction held 1 base outside the gene matches.

Note on this clone: The read finishes 3 residues shy of the CDR3 end, and the germline J gene is used to complete it. The chain carries TRBV19 and TRBJ1-1; no clear D gene. The CDR3 covers 13 residues. Germline CDR1 is LNHDA and CDR2 is SQIVND (reference sequence). V lost 11 bases and J lost 3, with 16 bases in between. The CDR3 here is CASDRGRDTEAFF. The part of the CDR3 DNA that was read is TGTGCCTCAGACCGGGGTCGCGACACTGAA.

As for this clone: The read comes to an end 3 residues before the CDR3 does, leaving the germline J gene to fill in the end. The chain joins TRBV5-5 to TRBJ1-1; 7 bases map to TRBD1. The CDR3 covers 15 residues. The V and J ends lost 3 bases and 4 bases, in that order; junction bases with no gene match: 9. Germline loops: CDR1 SGHKS, CDR2 YYEKEE (reference sequence). The chain's CDR3 is CASSSLQGRSTEAFF. Partial CDR3 DNA: TGTGCCAGCAGCTCCTTACAGGGGAGGAGCACTGAA.